Each of the 26 T cell receptor beta chains below was sequenced from the same sample in a study of vaccination and CD4 T cells after COVID-19. The antigens these receptors bind are not known. Cultured CD4+ T-cell DNA underwent Oncomine TCR Beta short-read sequencing. TCRdb analysed the PCR reads with MiXCR anew, one entry per CDR3 protein. The top ten hold about 18% of the sample, which has more than 15,000 distinct CDR3 sequences, 45% to 50% seen once. Treatment given: approximately 9-day PBMC culture with coronavirus spike peptide pools or control peptides (ViraFEST assay). The sequencing here drew on CD4+ T cells from blood, cultured in vitro, taken before SARS-CoV-2 vaccination. These receptors all stem from a human donor who received a COVID-19 vaccine.

J is TRBJ2-5 and V is TRBV19, with D possibly TRBD1 on 5 matching bases. The CDR3 has 16 residues. Trimming shortened V by 1 base and J by 2 bases, and 14 bases separated the two germline ends. Germline V gene data show CDR1 as LNHDA and CDR2 as SQIVND (reference sequence). The CDR3 DNA reads as TGTGCCAGTAGTATAGGCGTGGGGCGAGTGCAAGAGACCCAGTACTTC. Its translation: CASSIGVGRVQETQYF.

This clonotype has just a few counts. V usage is TRBV14 and J usage is TRBJ2-5, with 7 bases matching TRBD2. This CDR3 has 15 residues. V lost 1 base, J lost 2 bases, and 4 bases stayed unmatched. Germline V lookup: CDR1 SGHDN, CDR2 FVKESK. In DNA, the CDR3 is TGTGCCAGCAGCCAAGCTTGGGGGGGACAAGAGACCCAGTACTTC. This translates into CASSQAWGGQETQYF.

The chain has TRBV30 and TRBJ2-1; no clear D gene. This CDR3 region has 13 residues. Germline V lookup: CDR1 GTSNPN, CDR2 SVGIG (reference sequence). The V gene lost 2 bases and the J gene lost 6 bases, with 11 bases spanning the gap. DNA for the CDR3: TGTGCCTGGAGTCCGGTTAGGCCCAATGAGCAGTTCTTC. It codes for CAWSPVRPNEQFF.

The chain links TRBV5-1 to TRBJ2-5; the match to TRBD1 covers 7 bases. With V trimmed by 3 bases and J by 3 bases, 8 bases remained unmatched. This CDR3 spans 15 amino acids. Per germline, CDR1 SGHRS and CDR2 YFSETQ. This CDR3 is CASSWGMGQKETQYF. Written as DNA, the CDR3 is TGCGCCAGCAGCTGGGGCATGGGACAGAAAGAGACCCAGTACTTC.

This rearrangement joins TRBV30 to TRBJ2-2; 8 positions agree with TRBD2. The CDR3 spans 14 residues. Germline V gene lookup returns CDR1 GTSNPN and CDR2 SVGIG (reference sequence). J was trimmed by 6 bases and V by 2 bases; bases with no gene match: 5. Here the CDR3 DNA reads TGTGCCTGGAGTCGGGGGGGGCCGGCCGGGGAGCTGTTTTTT. Its translation: CAWSRGGPAGELFF.

The V and J genes are TRBV10-2 and TRBJ1-5, with 11 bases lining up with TRBD1. Germline V gene sequence: CDR1 WSHSY, CDR2 SAAADI. The CDR3 sequence is 15 residues long. Germline trimming cut 6 bases from V and 1 base from J; bases unmatched to any gene: 2. The CDR3 spells CASRDRGPSNQPQHF. CDR3 coding DNA: TGCGCCAGCAGGGACAGGGGGCCAAGCAATCAGCCCCAGCATTTT.

The chain has TRBV6-2 or TRBV6-3 and TRBJ2-3, with 12 bases that match TRBD2. V lost 2 bases and J lost 1; bases outside the gene matches: 7. Germline CDR1 is MNHEY and CDR2 is SVGEGT. The CDR3 totals 18 residues. The CDR3 region has the DNA TGTGCCAGCAGTTACCTGCTAGCGGGGGGGCCGGGCACAGATACGCAGTATTTT. Protein sequence: CASSYLLAGGPGTDTQYF.

The CDR3 DNA reads TGTGCCACCAGCAGAGATATGAGCACAGATACGCAGTATTTT. As protein: CATSRDMSTDTQYF. V usage is TRBV15 and J usage is TRBJ2-3; D is undetermined. Germline CDR1 is LNHNV and CDR2 is YYDKDF (reference sequence). The V end was cut by 0 bases, the J end by 0 bases, with 4 bases between. The CDR3 length is 14 residues.

V usage is TRBV28 and J usage is TRBJ1-5; no clear D gene. Germline CDR1 MDHEN, CDR2 SYDVKM. The CDR3 length is 12 residues. V dropped 7 bases and J dropped 3 bases, with 7 bases sitting between them. CDR3 sequence (DNA): TGTGCCAGCATAGGGCCCAATCAGCCCCAGCATTTT. The encoded protein is CASIGPNQPQHF. Complete variable domain (other parts from reference TRBV28 and TRBJ1-5): DVKVTQSSRYLVKRTGEKVFLECVQDMDHENMFWYRQDPGLGLRLIYFSYDVKMKEKGDIPEGYSVSREKKERFSLILESASTNQTSMYLCASIGPNQPQHFGDGTRLSIL.

This clonotype was found a few times. The chain recombines TRBV7-9 with TRBJ1-2; 7 bases map to TRBD1. J gave up 4 bases and V 3 bases, and 8 bases lay outside the gene matches. The CDR3 spans 15 residues. From germline, CDR1 is SEHNR and CDR2 FQNEAQ (reference sequence). The CDR3 nucleotides read TGTGCCAGCAGCTTGAGGGACAGCGATCGCTATGGCTACACCTTC. Encoded protein: CASSLRDSDRYGYTF.

The chain uses TRBV30 and TRBJ2-3, with D unresolved. In germline, CDR1 is GTSNPN, CDR2 SVGIG (reference sequence). The CDR3 runs to 10 residues. CDR3 in DNA: TGTGCTTTCTTTTCAGATACGCAGTATTTT. This sequence encodes CAFFSDTQYF.

CDR3 region: CASSEALRLADTYEQYF. The DNA of the CDR3 is TGTGCCAGCAGTGAAGCGCTGAGGCTAGCGGACACCTACGAGCAGTACTTC. The chain has TRBV6-1 and TRBJ2-7; 7 bases align to TRBD2. The J segment lost 2 bases and the V segment lost 0 bases, leaving 10 bases of the junction unmatched. Germline CDR1 MNHNS, CDR2 SASEGT. This CDR3 is built from 17 residues.

This chain links TRBV11-3 with TRBJ2-7; no definite D call. CDR1 and CDR2 from the germline V gene are SGHNT and YENEEA. With 4 bases removed from V and 3 bases from J, the gap between germline ends came to 19 bases. The CDR3 is 16 residues long. CDR3 residues: CASSSNGYSKYYEQYF. The CDR3, as DNA: TGTGCCAGCAGCTCTAACGGCTACTCAAAGTACTACGAGCAGTACTTC.

The chain employs TRBV6-1 and TRBJ1-2; D is uncertain. The CDR3 contains 13 residues. In germline, CDR1 is MNHNS, CDR2 SASEGT. V dropped 7 bases and J dropped 2 bases, with 11 bases sitting between them. The CDR3 DNA reads as TGTGCCAGCATGGAGGGAGTGAACTATGGCTACACCTTC. This translates into CASMEGVNYGYTF.

This clonotype has only a few counts. The V call is TRBV30, the J call TRBJ1-3; unclear D gene. This CDR3 spans 15 amino acids. V lost 0 bases, J lost 3 bases, and 12 bases lay in between. Germline V CDR1 and CDR2: GTSNPN, SVGIG (reference sequence). CDR3 loop: CAWSVLGDGGNTIYF. The CDR3 DNA sequence: TGTGCCTGGAGTGTACTGGGTGACGGTGGAAACACCATATATTTT. Supplemented by reference TRBV30 and TRBJ1-3, the full variable domain reads SQTIHQWPATLVQPVGSPLSLECTVEGTSNPNLYWYRQAAGRGLQLLFYSVGIGQISSEVPQNLSASRPQDRQFILSSKKLLLSDSGFYLCAWSVLGDGGNTIYFGEGSWLTVV.

The chain joins TRBV10-3 to TRBJ1-1; weak D call: TRBD1 (6 bases). Looked up from germline, CDR1 is ENHRY and CDR2 is SYGVKD. The CDR3 runs 13 residues. The V and J ends lost 7 bases and 5 bases respectively, with 14 bases between them. The DNA of the CDR3 is TGTGCCATCACCGCTTACAGGGAAACTGAAGCTTTCTTT. This sequence encodes CAITAYRETEAFF.

This clonotype occurred once. V usage is TRBV6-5 and J usage is TRBJ2-1; 10 bases are shared with TRBD1. CDR3 length: 14 residues. The germline CDR1 and CDR2 sequences are MNHEY and SVGAGI. V lost 4 bases to trimming and J lost 5 bases; unmatched junction nucleotides: 2. CDR3 nucleotide sequence: TGTGCCAGCAGTTCGGGACAGGGGCACAATGAGCAGTTCTTC. Translating it yields CASSSGQGHNEQFF.

The chain uses TRBV7-8 and TRBJ1-2; D is perhaps TRBD1 (6 bases). The CDR3 sequence is 17 residues long. V was trimmed by 4 bases and J by 5 bases, leaving 23 bases between them. The V gene's germline CDR1 is SGHVS and CDR2 FQNEAQ. CDR3 DNA sequence: TGTGCCAGCAGCTCCCGCCGGGACAATCCCCGACTATATGGCTACACCTTC. It translates to CASSSRRDNPRLYGYTF.

V usage is TRBV29-1 and J usage is TRBJ2-7; 11 bases line up with TRBD2. Trimming at V came to 5 bases and at J to 0 bases, leaving 9 bases not matched to a gene. This CDR3 is built from 16 residues. Germline values: CDR1 SQVTM, CDR2 ANQGSEA. CDR3 loop: CSVRASGGLSSYEQYF. The CDR3 DNA reads as TGCAGCGTTCGGGCTAGCGGGGGGCTGAGCTCCTACGAGCAGTACTTC.

This clonotype was seen more than once but under ten times. The chain recombines TRBV27 with TRBJ1-2; TRBD1 matches 8 bases. The CDR3 length is 15 residues. The junction had 4 bases not matched to a gene; V was cut back by 3 bases and J by 1 base. Per germline, CDR1 MNHEY and CDR2 SMNVEV (reference sequence). The DNA for the CDR3 is TGTGCCAGCAGTTTTCGACAGGGGTTTAACTATGGCTACACCTTC. It is translated as CASSFRQGFNYGYTF.

The chain combines TRBV21-1 with TRBJ2-3; TRBD1 is the table's D call and was not checked against the DNA. TRBV21-1 is an annotated pseudogene. The CDR3 length is 18 residues. CDR3 in amino acids: CASSKELAAGGAEDTQYF. CDR3 coding DNA: TGTGCCAGCAGCAAAGAATTAGCCGCAGGGGGCGCGGAAGATACGCAGTATTTT.

The chain employs TRBV11-3 and TRBJ2-5; D gene uncertain. The CDR3 sequence is 13 residues long. The V end was cut by 5 bases, the J end by 4 bases, with 11 bases between. Germline V lookup: CDR1 SGHNT, CDR2 YENEEA. In DNA, the CDR3 is TGTGCCAGCAGCGGAAGGCCAGGAGAGACCCAGTACTTC. Translating it yields CASSGRPGETQYF.

This clonotype was seen more than once but under ten times. The chain combines TRBV20-1 with TRBJ1-5; a weak D match, TRBD1 (5 bases). The CDR3 runs to 19 residues. V was clipped by 3 bases and J by 0 bases, with 24 bases between them. Germline V gene lookup returns CDR1 DFQATT and CDR2 SNEGSKA (reference sequence). The CDR3 here is CSASTRTWDALGSNQPQHF. Written as DNA, the CDR3 is TGCAGTGCTAGTACCCGTACCTGGGACGCATTGGGTAGCAATCAGCCCCAGCATTTT.

V and J are TRBV12-3 or TRBV12-4 and TRBJ1-6; TRBD1 matches 8 bases. Germline trimming cut 3 bases from V and 6 bases from J; bases unmatched to any gene: 7. This CDR3 contains 16 residues. The CDR3 region has the DNA TGTGCCAGCAGTTTTGGGCAGGGGGCAAGTAATTCACCCCTCCACTTT. This sequence encodes CASSFGQGASNSPLHF.

This clonotype was seen only once. This chain links TRBV27 with TRBJ2-3; a weak D match, TRBD2 (6 bases). Germline CDR1 and CDR2: MNHEY and SMNVEV (reference sequence). This CDR3 has 13 amino acids. V was pared by 7 bases and J by 5 bases, with 13 bases between. The DNA of the CDR3 is TGTGCCAGCAAACGTTCGCGGGAAGATACGCAGTATTTT. This gives the protein CASKRSREDTQYF.

This clonotype was counted between two and nine times. The gene calls are TRBV18 and TRBJ1-6; 7 bases map to TRBD1. The V gene's germline CDR1 is KGHSH and CDR2 LQKENI. CDR3 length: 15 amino acids. Trimming took 1 base from V and 6 from J; bases not matched to a gene: 3. The CDR3, as DNA: TGTGCCAGCTCACCACGACAGGGATCTAATTCACCCCTCCACTTT. Translation gives CASSPRQGSNSPLHF.